This T cell receptor (beta chain) is drawn from a study of blood T cell repertoires in COVID-19. The protocol was immunoSEQ multiplex PCR, while the TCRdb copy is restricted to in-frame clones and leaves out a portion. The profile covers fewer than 400,000 clones, with around 90% appearing a single time and about 3% taken by the ten largest. Sequencing input: peripheral blood. This sequence originates from a human donor in a cohort sampled during active COVID-19.

CDR3 amino acids: CASSLTGLYGYTF. The CDR3 nucleotides read TGTGCCAGCAGCTTGACAGGTCTCTATGGCTACACCTTC. The chain joins TRBV12-3 or TRBV12-4 to TRBJ1-2; weak D call: TRBD1 (6 bases). The CDR3 runs 13 residues. Trimming stripped 6 bases from V and 4 bases from J, with 12 bases between.